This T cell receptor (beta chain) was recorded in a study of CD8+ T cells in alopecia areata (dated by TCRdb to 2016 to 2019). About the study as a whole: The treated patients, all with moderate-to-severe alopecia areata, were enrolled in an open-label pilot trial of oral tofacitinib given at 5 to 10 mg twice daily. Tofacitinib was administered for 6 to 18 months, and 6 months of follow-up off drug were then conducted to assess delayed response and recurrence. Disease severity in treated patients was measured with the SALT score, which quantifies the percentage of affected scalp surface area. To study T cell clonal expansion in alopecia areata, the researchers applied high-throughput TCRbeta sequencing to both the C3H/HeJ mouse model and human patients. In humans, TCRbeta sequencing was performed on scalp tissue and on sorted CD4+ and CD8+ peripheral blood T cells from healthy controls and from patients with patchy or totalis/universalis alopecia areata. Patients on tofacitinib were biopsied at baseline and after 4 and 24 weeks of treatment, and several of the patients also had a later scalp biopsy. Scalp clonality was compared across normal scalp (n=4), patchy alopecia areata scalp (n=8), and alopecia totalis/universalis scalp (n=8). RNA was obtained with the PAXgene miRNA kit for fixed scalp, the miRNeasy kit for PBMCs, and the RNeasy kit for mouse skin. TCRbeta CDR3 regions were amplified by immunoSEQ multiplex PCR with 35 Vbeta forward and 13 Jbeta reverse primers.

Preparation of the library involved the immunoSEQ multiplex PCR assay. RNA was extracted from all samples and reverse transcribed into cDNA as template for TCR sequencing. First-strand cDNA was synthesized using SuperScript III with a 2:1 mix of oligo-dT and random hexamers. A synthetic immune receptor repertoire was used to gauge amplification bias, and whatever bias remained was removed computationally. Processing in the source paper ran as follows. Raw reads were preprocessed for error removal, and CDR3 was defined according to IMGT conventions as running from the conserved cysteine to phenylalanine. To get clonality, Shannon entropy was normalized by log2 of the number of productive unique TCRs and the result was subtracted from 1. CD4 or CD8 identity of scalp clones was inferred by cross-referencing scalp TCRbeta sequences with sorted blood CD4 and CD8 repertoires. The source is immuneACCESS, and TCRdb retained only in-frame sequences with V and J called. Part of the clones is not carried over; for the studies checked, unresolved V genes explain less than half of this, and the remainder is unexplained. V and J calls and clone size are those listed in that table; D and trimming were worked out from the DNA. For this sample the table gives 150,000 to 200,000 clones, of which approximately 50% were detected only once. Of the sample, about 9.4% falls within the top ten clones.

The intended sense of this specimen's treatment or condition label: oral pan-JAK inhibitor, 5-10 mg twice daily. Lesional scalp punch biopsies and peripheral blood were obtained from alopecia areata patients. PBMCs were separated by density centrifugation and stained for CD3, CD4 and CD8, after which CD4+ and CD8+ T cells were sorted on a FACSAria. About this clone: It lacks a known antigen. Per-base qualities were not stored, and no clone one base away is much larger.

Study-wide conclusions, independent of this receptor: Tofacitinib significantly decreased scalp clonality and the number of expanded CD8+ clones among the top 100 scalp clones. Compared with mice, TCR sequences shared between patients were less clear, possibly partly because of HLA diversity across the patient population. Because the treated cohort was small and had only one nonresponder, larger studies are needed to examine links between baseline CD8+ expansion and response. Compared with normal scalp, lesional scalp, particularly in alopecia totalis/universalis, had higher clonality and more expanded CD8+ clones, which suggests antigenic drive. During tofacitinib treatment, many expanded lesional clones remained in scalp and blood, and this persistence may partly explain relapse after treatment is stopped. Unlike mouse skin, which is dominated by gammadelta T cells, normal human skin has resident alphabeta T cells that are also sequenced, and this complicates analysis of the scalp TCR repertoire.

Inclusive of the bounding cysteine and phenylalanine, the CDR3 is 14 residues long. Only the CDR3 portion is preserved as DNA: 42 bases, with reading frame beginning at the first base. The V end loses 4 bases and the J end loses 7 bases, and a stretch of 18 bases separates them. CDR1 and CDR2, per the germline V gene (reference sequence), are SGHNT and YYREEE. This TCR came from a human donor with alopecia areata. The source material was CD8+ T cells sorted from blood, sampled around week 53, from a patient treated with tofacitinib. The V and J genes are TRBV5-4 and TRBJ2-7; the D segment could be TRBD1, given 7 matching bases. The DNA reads TGTGCCAGCAGCCCGGCAGGGGGGCCTAGTGAGCAGTACTTC. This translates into CASSPAGGPSEQYF.